Shown below are 28 T cell receptor beta chains from a single sample sequenced in a study of shared clonotypes between healthy human individuals. Sequencing was performed with immunoSEQ multiplex PCR; in TCRdb, only in-frame clones are kept and a portion is missing. Of 450,000 to 650,000 clones listed, roughly four fifths are singletons. The specimen sequenced was PBMCs. These receptors were obtained from a woman aged 40 to 49 in good health. Some clones in this sample may be carry-over from other donors' samples.

J is TRBJ2-1 and V is TRBV7-3; 10 nucleotides match TRBD2. The CDR3 spans 17 residues. Per germline, CDR1 SGHTA and CDR2 FQGTGA. Trimming took 1 base from V and 0 from J; bases not matched to a gene: 3. CDR3 nucleotides: TGTGCCAGCAGCTTAATGGCTAGCGGGAGCTCCTACAATGAGCAGTTCTTC. Translated, it gives CASSLMASGSSYNEQFF.

The V call is TRBV29-1, the J call TRBJ2-7; D is unclear. The CDR3 has 13 residues. With 4 bases removed from V and 3 bases from J, the gap between germline ends came to 13 bases. CDR1 is SQVTM and CDR2 is ANQGSEA in the germline V gene. Here the CDR3 reads CSVVPPGFYEQYF. The CDR3 DNA is TGCAGCGTTGTTCCCCCGGGTTTCTACGAGCAGTACTTC.

The rearrangement uses TRBV15 and TRBJ2-1; D possibly corresponds to TRBD1 (6 bases). V was clipped by 0 bases and J by 6 bases, with 12 bases between them. The germline V gene has CDR1 LNHNV and CDR2 YYDKDF (reference sequence). This CDR3 contains 15 residues. For the CDR3, the DNA is TGTGCCACCAGCAGAGACAGGGGTCTAGTCAATGAGCAGTTCTTC. This gives the protein CATSRDRGLVNEQFF. Combining the CDR3 with reference TRBV15 and TRBJ2-1 gives the whole variable domain DAMVIQNPRYQVTQFGKPVTLSCSQTLNHNVMYWYQQKSSQAPKLLFHYYDKDFNNEADTPDNFQSRRPNTSFCFLDIRSPGLGDTAMYLCATSRDRGLVNEQFFGPGTRLTVL.

This clone has only a few counts. The chain has TRBV6-6 and TRBJ1-1; D perhaps matches TRBD1 (5 bases). In germline, CDR1 is MNHNY, CDR2 SVGAGI (reference sequence). V lost 2 bases, J lost 3 bases, and 13 bases lay in between. This CDR3 comprises 15 residues. The CDR3 loop is CASSYPGGKHTEAFF. Written as DNA, the CDR3 is TGTGCCAGCAGTTACCCGGGGGGGAAGCACACTGAAGCTTTCTTT.

The V gene is TRBV21-1, the J gene TRBJ1-2. TRBV21-1 is labeled a pseudogene. The CDR3 length is 12 residues. The CDR3 nucleotides are TGTGCCACAGGGACCCTTTTTACTGACTACACCTTC. Encoded protein: CATGTLFTDYTF.

The rearrangement links TRBV5-4 to TRBJ2-3; possibly TRBD2 for D (6 bases). CDR1 SGHNT and CDR2 YYREEE come from the germline V gene (reference sequence). The CDR3 has 15 amino acids. V gave up 2 bases and J gave up 1 base, with 11 bases separating them. Written as DNA, the CDR3 is TGTGCCAGCAGCTTACCTAGCGTGGGCACAGATACGCAGTATTTT. It encodes CASSLPSVGTDTQYF.

As to this clone: A read error is the likely source, as a far larger clone sits one nucleotide away. This CDR3 is also generated by other DNA sequences in the sample. The chain combines TRBV27 with TRBJ1-2; TRBD1 matches 7 bases. The CDR3 loop spans 15 amino acids. Germline CDR1 MNHEY, CDR2 SMNVEV (reference sequence). The CDR3 is CASSLSQGVGYGYTF. CDR3 coding DNA: TGCGCCAGCAGTTTATCGCAGGGGGTGGGCTATGGCTACACCTTC.

The chain joins TRBV9 to TRBJ1-3; no clear D. The germline V gene has CDR1 SGDLS and CDR2 YYNGEE. V gave up 0 bases and J gave up 0 bases, with 7 bases separating them. The CDR3 spans 15 residues. The DNA of the CDR3 is TGTGCCAGCAGCGTAGTTGGAGTCTCTGGAAACACCATATATTTT. It encodes CASSVVGVSGNTIYF. Full variable domain (remainder filled in from reference TRBV9 and TRBJ1-3): DSGVTQTPKHLITATGQRVTLRCSPRSGDLSVYWYQQSLDQGLQFLIQYYNGEERAKGNILERFSAQQFPDLHSELNLSSLELGDSALYFCASSVVGVSGNTIYFGEGSWLTVV.

The rearrangement uses TRBV7-3 and TRBJ2-1; D perhaps matches TRBD2 (6 bases). This CDR3 has 14 amino acids. V lost 2 bases to trimming and J lost 1 base, with 6 bases between them. The germline V gene encodes CDR1 SGHTA and CDR2 FQGTGA. The CDR3 DNA sequence: TGTGCCAGCAGCTTAGCGGGATCCTACAATGAGCAGTTCTTC. This sequence encodes CASSLAGSYNEQFF.

This clone appeared once. The chain employs TRBV6-5 and TRBJ1-4; the D gene is possibly TRBD1 (5 bases). V gave up 0 bases and J gave up 4 bases, with 9 bases separating them. The CDR3 totals 15 residues. The germline V gene has CDR1 MNHEY and CDR2 SVGAGI. The chain's CDR3 is CASSYSRGINEKLFF. The CDR3 coding sequence is TGTGCCAGCAGTTACTCGAGGGGAATTAATGAAAAACTGTTTTTT.

This sequence joins TRBV27 and TRBJ2-1; no reliable D call. The V gene lost 0 bases and the J gene lost 0 bases, with 9 bases spanning the gap. The germline V gene encodes CDR1 MNHEY and CDR2 SMNVEV (reference sequence). The CDR3 has 16 residues. The CDR3 loop reads CASSLSASSSYNEQFF. The CDR3 DNA follows: TGTGCCAGCAGTTTATCGGCATCAAGCTCCTACAATGAGCAGTTCTTC.

The V and J genes are TRBV6-5 and TRBJ1-6; D gene ambiguous. CDR3 length: 13 amino acids. Trimming removed 7 bases at V and 8 bases at J, with 12 bases between. Germline V gene lookup returns CDR1 MNHEY and CDR2 SVGAGI. The CDR3 here is CASMREVDSPLHF. The CDR3 region has the DNA TGTGCCAGCATGAGGGAGGTCGATTCACCCCTCCACTTT.

The chain has TRBV11-2 and TRBJ1-2; no definite D call. This CDR3 comprises 14 residues. CDR1 is SGHAT, CDR2 FQNNGV, per germline. The ends were cut back, 0 bases at V and 2 bases at J, with 7 bases in the middle. In nucleotides, the CDR3 is TGTGCCAGCAGCTTAGATACGGGAAACTATGGCTACACCTTC. Translating gives CASSLDTGNYGYTF.

In its sample, this clone was seen a few times. The gene calls are TRBV5-4 and TRBJ1-1; D possibly corresponds to TRBD1 (5 bases). Trimming stripped 2 bases from V and 4 bases from J, with 12 bases between. CDR3 size: 14 residues. Germline CDR1 and CDR2: SGHNT and YYREEE (reference sequence). The CDR3 protein is CASSFGGFGTEAFF. CDR3 coding DNA: TGTGCCAGCAGCTTCGGGGGTTTCGGCACTGAAGCTTTCTTT.

Comment on this clone: A much more abundant neighbour one base away suggests this may be a read error. The rearrangement links TRBV18 to TRBJ2-7; D not resolved. Trimming cost V 3 bases and J 6 bases, with 12 bases left between them. Looked up from germline, CDR1 is KGHSH and CDR2 is LQKENI. The CDR3 is 13 residues long. CDR3 residues: CASSPDTTFEQYF. The CDR3 DNA follows: TGTGCCAGCTCACCTGACACTACCTTCGAGCAGTACTTC.

The rearrangement links TRBV28 to TRBJ2-7; 7 nucleotides align to TRBD1. The CDR3 is 13 amino acids. Germline V gene data show CDR1 as MDHEN and CDR2 as SYDVKM. V was clipped by 3 bases and J by 6 bases; unmatched bases: 5. The CDR3 reads CASSFDRDSEQYF. In DNA, the CDR3 is TGTGCCAGCAGTTTTGACAGGGATTCCGAGCAGTACTTC.

The rearrangement links TRBV2 to TRBJ2-5; unclear D gene. Trimming took 3 bases from V and 5 from J, leaving 10 bases between them. From germline, CDR1 is SNHLY and CDR2 FYNNEI. The CDR3 runs to 13 residues. The CDR3 is CASSDVVPETQYF. CDR3 DNA sequence: TGTGCCAGCAGTGACGTGGTCCCCGAGACCCAGTACTTC.

This chain connects TRBV28 to TRBJ1-5; D is ambiguous. Trimming took 7 bases from V and 3 from J, leaving 7 bases between them. The V gene's germline CDR1 is MDHEN and CDR2 SYDVKM. CDR3 length equals 12 residues. The CDR3: CASNRPNQPQHF. The CDR3 coding sequence is TGTGCCAGCAACCGCCCCAATCAGCCCCAGCATTTT.

The genes are TRBV2 and TRBJ2-1, with TRBD2 matching over 9 bases. J lost 0 bases, V lost 1 base, and 7 bases had no gene match. CDR3 size: 18 residues. Germline loops: CDR1 SNHLY, CDR2 FYNNEI. The CDR3 sequence: CASSEGLAGYRSYNEQFF. The CDR3 DNA reads as TGTGCCAGCAGTGAAGGGCTAGCGGGATACCGCTCCTACAATGAGCAGTTCTTC. Together with reference TRBV2 and TRBJ2-1, the CDR3 gives the full variable domain: EPEVTQTPSHQVTQMGQEVILRCVPISNHLYFYWYRQILGQKVEFLVSFYNNEISEKSEIFDDQFSVERPDGSNFTLKIRSTKLEDSAMYFCASSEGLAGYRSYNEQFFGPGTRLTVL.

V gene TRBV5-1 combines with J gene TRBJ1-1; tentatively, D is TRBD1 (5 bases). The V end was cut by 4 bases, the J end by 0 bases, with 13 bases between. Germline lookup yields CDR1 SGHRS and CDR2 YFSETQ. The CDR3 sequence is 15 residues long. CDR3 in amino acids: CASSLEGLLNTEAFF. CDR3 sequence (DNA): TGCGCCAGCAGCCTGGAGGGACTGTTGAACACTGAAGCTTTCTTT. The full variable domain, with the rest looked up from reference TRBV5-1 and TRBJ1-1, is KAGVTQTPRYLIKTRGQQVTLSCSPISGHRSVSWYQQTPGQGLQFLFEYFSETQRNKGNFPGRFSGRQFSNSRSEMNVSTLELGDSALYLCASSLEGLLNTEAFFGQGTRLTVV.

The sample holds a few counts of this clone. The J gene is TRBJ2-3, the V gene TRBV6-4, with 10 bases identical to TRBD2. J gave up 4 bases and V 3 bases, and 4 bases lay outside the gene matches. The length of the CDR3 is 15 residues. The germline gives CDR1 MRHNA, CDR2 SNTAGT. CDR3 amino acids: CASSEGAGGADTQYF. The CDR3 coding sequence is TGTGCCAGCAGTGAAGGAGCGGGAGGGGCAGATACGCAGTATTTT.

The chain has TRBV7-7 and TRBJ2-5, with D hard to call. There are 11 residues in the CDR3. The V end was cut by 11 bases, the J end by 5 bases, with 12 bases between. Germline CDR1 SSHAT, CDR2 FNYEAQ (reference sequence). CDR3 in DNA: TGTGCCGTGGGTAGGGCGGAGACCCAGTACTTC. Translation: CAVGRAETQYF.

This rearrangement joins TRBV7-9 to TRBJ2-3; TRBD2 matches at 7 bases. With 1 base clipped from V and 0 bases from J, the junction kept 4 bases outside the gene matches. CDR1 is SEHNR, CDR2 FQNEAQ, per germline (reference sequence). The CDR3 runs to 16 residues. The CDR3 here is CASSLGASGSTDTQYF. CDR3 bases: TGTGCCAGCAGCTTAGGAGCTAGCGGTAGCACAGATACGCAGTATTTT.

This clone is a singleton in its sample. This CDR3 reads CASSPGLAHVQTQYF. The CDR3, as DNA: TGTGCCAGCAGTCCGGGACTAGCCCATGTTCAGACCCAGTACTTC. The chain recombines TRBV7-2 with TRBJ2-5; TRBD2 aligns across 9 bases. The CDR3 is 15 amino acids. The junction had 11 bases not matched to a gene; V was cut back by 6 bases and J by 6 bases. The germline V gene encodes CDR1 SGHTA and CDR2 FQGNSA.

In this sample, this clone turned up once. The V call is TRBV30, the J call TRBJ1-5; D may be TRBD1 (6 bases). The germline gives CDR1 GTSNPN, CDR2 SVGIG (reference sequence). The CDR3 runs to 18 residues. Trimming removed 2 bases from V and 4 bases from J, with 24 bases in between. This CDR3 reads CAWSTWVGGRGRNQPQHF. The CDR3 DNA reads TGTGCCTGGAGTACTTGGGTTGGGGGACGGGGGCGAAATCAGCCCCAGCATTTT.

V is TRBV18 and J is TRBJ2-7; 9 bases align to TRBD1. The CDR3 length is 13 residues. CDR1 is KGHSH and CDR2 is LQKENI in the germline V gene. Germline trimming cut 4 bases from V and 5 bases from J; bases unmatched to any gene: 3. As DNA, the CDR3 is TGTGCCAGCTCACAGGACAGGGGAAACGAGCAGTACTTC. It is translated as CASSQDRGNEQYF. Drawing the rest from reference TRBV18 and TRBJ2-7, the complete variable domain is NAGVMQNPRHLVRRRGQEARLRCSPMKGHSHVYWYRQLPEEGLKFMVYLQKENIIDESGMPKERFSAEFPKEGPSILRIQQVVRGDSAAYFCASSQDRGNEQYFGPGTRLTVT.

The V call is TRBV19, the J call TRBJ1-2, with D possibly being TRBD1 (5 bases). CDR1 and CDR2 from the germline V gene are LNHDA and SQIVND (reference sequence). This CDR3 contains 16 residues. Between the trimmed V and J ends, which lost 5 bases and 3 bases, there was a span of 19 bases. In DNA, the CDR3 is TGTGCCAGTAGTCTCTCTGGTCAGGGAGGACACTATGGCTACACCTTC. Its translation is CASSLSGQGGHYGYTF.

The rearrangement links TRBV6-6 to TRBJ2-5; no clear D gene. CDR1 is MNHNY, CDR2 SVGAGI, per germline (reference sequence). The CDR3 is made up of 14 amino acids. Deletions cut 5 bases from V and 4 bases from J, with 14 bases between. The CDR3 region has the DNA TGTGCCAGCAGTAGATCCCAGGACGTAGAGACCCAGTACTTC. Its protein is CASSRSQDVETQYF.